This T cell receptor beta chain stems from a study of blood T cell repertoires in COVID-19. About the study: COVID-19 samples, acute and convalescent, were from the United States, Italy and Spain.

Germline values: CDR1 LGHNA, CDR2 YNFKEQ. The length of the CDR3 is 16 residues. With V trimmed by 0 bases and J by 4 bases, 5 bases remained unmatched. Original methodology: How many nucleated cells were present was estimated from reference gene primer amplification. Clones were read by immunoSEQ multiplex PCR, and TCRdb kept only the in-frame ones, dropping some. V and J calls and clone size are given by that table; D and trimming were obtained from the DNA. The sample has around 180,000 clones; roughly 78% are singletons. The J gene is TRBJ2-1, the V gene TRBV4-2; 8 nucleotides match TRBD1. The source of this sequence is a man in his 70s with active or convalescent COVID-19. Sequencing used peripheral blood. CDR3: CASSQDQGARYNEQFF. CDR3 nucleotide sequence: TGTGCCAGCAGCCAAGATCAGGGGGCGCGATACAATGAGCAGTTCTTC.